These T cell receptor beta chains were read from a single sample in a study of human T cells and chemical hapten exposure. Via MiXCR, TCRdb re-called the RACE reads, giving one row per CDR3 protein. The sample contains some 80,000 distinct CDR3 sequences, roughly a tenth of which appear only once. The source was whole blood, collected in connection with sensitization to the hapten diphenylcyclopropenone (DPC). These receptors came from a woman under 40 with alopecia areata. Some clones in this sample may be carry-over from other donors' samples. Each CDR3 is given with its conserved first and last residue. A D gene is named only where the DNA matches it firmly. Rows may omit the clone size; those that give it use once, few, many or a size class.

D gene,J gene,clone size,V gene,CDR3 protein,CDR3 DNA
TRBD1,TRBJ2-3,many,TRBV29-1,CSSSWTGGADTQYF,TGCAGCTCCTCCTGGACAGGGGGCGCAGATACGCAGTATTTT
TRBD1,TRBJ1-6,.,TRBV28,CASSKQGSPYSPLHF,TGTGCCAGCAGTAAACAGGGGAGCCCCTATTCACCCCTCCACTTT
.,TRBJ1-1,.,TRBV5-1,CASSLWGEKAFF,TGCGCCAGCAGCCTATGGGGAGAAAAAGCTTTCTTT
.,TRBJ1-4,.,TRBV5-4,CASSLEPPEKLFF,TGTGCCAGCAGCTTGGAACCTCCTGAAAAACTGTTTTTT
TRBD2,TRBJ2-3,many,TRBV10-3,CAISAAGGSRDTQYF,TGTGCCATCAGTGCGGCGGGGGGGAGTCGAGATACGCAGTATTTT
.,TRBJ2-1,many,TRBV18,CASSPLSRRGEYNEQFF,TGTGCCAGCTCACCCCTATCTCGGCGGGGAGAGTACAATGAGCAGTTCTTC
.,TRBJ1-5,few,TRBV12-3/TRBV12-4,CASRRGNSNQPQHF,TGTGCCAGCCGGCGGGGTAATAGCAATCAGCCCCAGCATTTT
.,TRBJ1-6,few,TRBV23-1,CASSQDGPPSFLNSPLHF,TGCGCCAGCAGTCAGGATGGTCCCCCTAGCTTTCTTAATTCACCCCTCCACTTT
TRBD1,TRBJ1-5,.,TRBV10-3,CAARTGNQPQHF,TGTGCCGCAAGGACAGGGAATCAGCCCCAGCATTTT
.,TRBJ1-2,many,TRBV28,CASIQPGPFPNYGYTF,TGTGCCAGCATCCAACCGGGCCCCTTCCCTAACTATGGCTACACCTTC
TRBD1,TRBJ1-5,.,TRBV28,CASNLQGNQPQHF,TGTGCCAGCAATCTACAGGGGAATCAGCCCCAGCATTTT
TRBD1,TRBJ1-1,many,TRBV5-5,CASSLEGQGASIAFF,TGTGCCAGCAGCTTGGAGGGCCAGGGGGCTAGTATAGCTTTCTTT
.,TRBJ2-7,many,TRBV11-2,CASSPSVEQYF,TGTGCCAGCAGCCCTAGCGTAGAGCAGTACTTC
.,TRBJ2-7,few,TRBV19,CASSSDRFGVEQYF,TGTGCCAGTAGTAGCGACAGGTTTGGCGTTGAGCAGTACTTC
TRBD2,TRBJ2-3,many,TRBV2,CASSPGLAEQYTDTQYF,TGTGCCAGCAGCCCGGGACTAGCGGAGCAATACACAGATACGCAGTATTTT
.,TRBJ2-5,.,TRBV7-7,CASSLGVSETQYF,TGTGCCAGCAGCTTAGGAGTATCAGAGACCCAGTACTTC
.,TRBJ2-2,few,TRBV29-1,CSVQTGVPAGELFF,TGCAGCGTTCAAACGGGTGTCCCGGCCGGGGAGCTGTTTTTT
.,TRBJ1-4,few,TRBV21-1,CASSKTEKATNEKLFF,TGTGCCAGCAGCAAGACCGAGAAAGCAACTAATGAAAAACTGTTTTTT
.,TRBJ1-1,many,TRBV18,CASSPTDLDTEAFF,TGTGCCAGCTCACCCACCGATCTGGACACTGAAGCTTTCTTT
.,TRBJ2-7,few,TRBV6-6,CASSPGKREQYF,TGTGCCAGCAGCCCAGGGAAGAGAGAGCAGTACTTC
.,TRBJ1-5,few,TRBV7-9,CASSLAGYGSNQPQHF,TGTGCCAGCAGCTTAGCAGGTTATGGGAGCAATCAGCCCCAGCATTTT
TRBD2,TRBJ2-7,few,TRBV5-4,CASSPGLAGTLYEQYF,TGTGCCAGCAGCCCCGGACTAGCGGGAACTCTCTACGAGCAGTACTTC
.,TRBJ2-2,many,TRBV7-6,CASSPTRLGTGELFF,TGTGCCAGCAGCCCGACTCGTCTAGGTACCGGGGAGCTGTTTTTT
.,TRBJ1-1,.,TRBV18,CASSDTNTEAFF,TGTGCCAGCTCGGACACGAACACTGAAGCTTTCTTT
.,TRBJ1-2,many,TRBV20-1,CSAGYWDGYTF,TGCAGTGCTGGTTATTGGGATGGCTACACCTTC
.,TRBJ1-3,many,TRBV12-3/TRBV12-4,CASTFGLSSGNTIYF,TGTGCCAGCACCTTTGGACTGAGCTCTGGAAACACCATATATTTT
.,TRBJ2-4,few,TRBV28,CASSSGSGWENIQYF,TGTGCCAGCAGTTCCGGATCCGGCTGGGAAAACATTCAGTACTTC
.,TRBJ2-5,.,TRBV7-6,CASSLPGVYQETQYF,TGTGCCAGCAGCTTACCTGGGGTTTACCAAGAGACCCAGTACTTC
.,TRBJ1-6,many,TRBV18,CASSPQEGDSPLHF,TGTGCCAGCTCACCCCAGGAAGGGGACTCACCCCTCCACTTT
.,TRBJ2-3,many,TRBV6-2/TRBV6-3,CASSFPNTQYF,TGTGCCAGCAGTTTTCCTAATACGCAGTATTTT
.,TRBJ1-1,many,TRBV5-6,CASSLERGNTEAFF,TGTGCCAGCAGCTTGGAGAGGGGAAACACTGAAGCTTTCTTT
.,TRBJ2-5,.,TRBV7-8,CASSLAAGRAQETQYF,TGTGCCAGCAGCTTAGCAGCAGGCAGGGCACAAGAGACCCAGTACTTC
.,TRBJ2-6,.,TRBV29-1,CSVPIDSGANVLTF,TGCAGCGTCCCCATAGATTCTGGGGCCAACGTCCTGACTTTC
TRBD2,TRBJ2-2,.,TRBV7-8,CASSPGTSLTRELFF,TGTGCCAGCAGCCCGGGGACTAGCCTGACCAGGGAGCTGTTTTTT
.,TRBJ1-2,many,TRBV6-1,CASSGDWWRQGGYTF,TGTGCCAGCAGTGGAGACTGGTGGAGGCAGGGAGGCTACACCTTC
TRBD2,TRBJ2-7,many,TRBV4-3,CASSQEPPAGGAYEQYF,TGCGCCAGCAGCCAAGAACCACCAGCGGGAGGCGCCTACGAGCAGTACTTC
TRBD1,TRBJ2-2,many,TRBV5-4,CASSLGAAGGTGELFF,TGTGCCAGCAGCTTAGGGGCGGCAGGGGGCACCGGGGAGCTGTTTTTT
.,TRBJ2-5,many,TRBV3-1,CASSLTGQQGETQYF,TGTGCCAGCAGCCTGACTGGACAGCAGGGGGAGACCCAGTACTTC
.,TRBJ1-2,many,TRBV14,CASSQSPSPGYTF,TGTGCCAGCAGCCAGAGCCCTTCGCCCGGCTACACCTTC
.,TRBJ2-5,many,TRBV2,CASNGVALEEETQYF,TGTGCCAGCAATGGCGTGGCTCTTGAAGAAGAGACCCAGTACTTC